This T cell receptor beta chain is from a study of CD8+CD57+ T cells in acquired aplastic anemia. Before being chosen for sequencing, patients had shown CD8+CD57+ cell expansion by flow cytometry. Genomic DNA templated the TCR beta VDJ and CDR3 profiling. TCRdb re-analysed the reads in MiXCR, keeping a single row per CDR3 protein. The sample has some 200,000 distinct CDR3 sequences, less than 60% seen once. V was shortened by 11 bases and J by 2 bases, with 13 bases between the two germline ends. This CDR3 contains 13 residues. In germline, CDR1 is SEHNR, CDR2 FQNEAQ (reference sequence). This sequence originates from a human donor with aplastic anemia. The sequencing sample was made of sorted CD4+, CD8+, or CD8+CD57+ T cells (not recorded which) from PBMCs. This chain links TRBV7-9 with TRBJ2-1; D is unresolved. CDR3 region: CAFFSDTYNEQFF. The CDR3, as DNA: TGTGCCTTTTTTAGTGACACCTACAATGAGCAGTTCTTC.